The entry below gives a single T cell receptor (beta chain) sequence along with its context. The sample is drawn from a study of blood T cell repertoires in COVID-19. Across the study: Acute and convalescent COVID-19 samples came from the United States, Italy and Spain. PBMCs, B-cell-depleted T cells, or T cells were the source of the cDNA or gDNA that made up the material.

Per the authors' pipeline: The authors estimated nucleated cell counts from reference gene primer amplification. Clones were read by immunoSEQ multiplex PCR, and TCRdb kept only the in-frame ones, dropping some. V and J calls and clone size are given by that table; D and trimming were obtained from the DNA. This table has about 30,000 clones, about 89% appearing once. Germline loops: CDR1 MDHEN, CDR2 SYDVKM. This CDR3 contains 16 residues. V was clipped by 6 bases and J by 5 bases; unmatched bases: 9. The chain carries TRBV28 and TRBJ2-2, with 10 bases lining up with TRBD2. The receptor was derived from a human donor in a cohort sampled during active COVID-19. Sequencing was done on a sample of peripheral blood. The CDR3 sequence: CASRSWTSGPTGELFF. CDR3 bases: TGTGCCAGCAGATCCTGGACTAGCGGCCCGACCGGGGAGCTGTTTTTT.